This T cell receptor beta chain was captured by sequencing in a study of blood T cells in healthy people across ages. Whole-study results and caveats: Estimated diversity that came from one million T cells was considered an underestimate.

Alongside a J-beta primer mix, a sample-barcoded 5' primer served in a second PCR lasting about 6 to 12 cycles. TCRdb re-called the 5' RACE reads through MiXCR, storing one row per CDR3 protein. This table holds around 1.7 million distinct CDR3 sequences, approximately 28% found once. On this clonotype: Its specificity is unknown.

Germline assignment: CDR1 DFQATT and CDR2 SNEGSKA (reference sequence). The CDR3 loop spans 12 amino acids. Trimming cost V 6 bases and J 1 base, with 9 bases left between them. The V call is TRBV20-1, the J call TRBJ1-1, with D perhaps TRBD1 (6 bases). The TCR was taken from a woman in her thirties in good health. The sample was blood. The CDR3 sequence: CSATGQNTEAFF. For the CDR3, the DNA is TGCAGTGCGACGGGACAGAACACTGAAGCTTTCTTT.